This T cell receptor (beta chain) was captured by sequencing in a study of T cells after yellow fever vaccination. Findings and caveats of the study: The booster saw the reappearance of most primary-vaccination clones (about 95% CD4, around 88% CD8). A weaker but faster secondary response was observed, peaking on day 5 versus 15.

Comment on this clonotype: Its target is not known.

Template-switching 5'RACE yielded the TCR cDNA; a universal primer site and UMIs were added in the process. Each CDR3 protein gets one entry after TCRdb re-called the 5' RACE reads with MiXCR. This table has 250,000 to 400,000 distinct CDR3 sequences, about 4% appearing once. Germline V lookup: CDR1 SGHRS, CDR2 YFSETQ. Trimming cost V 4 bases and J 1 base, with 14 bases left between them. There are 15 residues in the CDR3. V usage is TRBV5-1 and J usage is TRBJ1-1; no definite D call. Material: PBMCs, obtained 5 days after the yellow fever booster vaccination. The TCR originated in a young man who received the YFV17D yellow fever vaccine. CDR3 residues: CASSPWRTGNTEAFF. The CDR3 DNA is TGCGCCAGCAGCCCTTGGCGTACGGGGAACACTGAAGCTTTCTTT.